The 11 T cell receptor beta chains below were found in one sample sequenced in a study of blood T cells in healthy people across ages. PCR was performed a second time for about 6 to 12 cycles using a sample-barcoded 5' primer and a J-beta primer mix. TCRdb itself ran the 5' RACE reads through MiXCR, one entry per CDR3 protein. The repertoire has some 760,000 distinct CDR3 sequences, 20% to 30% of them found once; the top ten carry 9.4%. This sample was shared with a second study, whose subject was T cells of mothers and their children.

What was sequenced was blood. These receptors all stem from a boy aged 5-17 years in good health.

CDR3 region: CASSLKMSEFAGYTF. The CDR3 bases are TGTGCCAGCAGCTTAAAGATGTCTGAGTTTGCTGGCTACACCTTC. This rearrangement joins TRBV7-9 to TRBJ1-2, with D uncertain. The CDR3 is made up of 15 amino acids. Germline lookup yields CDR1 SEHNR and CDR2 FQNEAQ (reference sequence). V lost 2 bases to trimming and J lost 7 bases, with 17 bases between them.

This chain uses TRBV12-3 or TRBV12-4 with TRBJ2-1; D is unresolved. The CDR3 loop spans 12 amino acids. With 1 base removed from V and 16 bases from J, the gap between germline ends came to 14 bases. The CDR3 reads CASSLGPHPAFF. The CDR3 DNA reads TGTGCCAGCAGTTTAGGTCCCCACCCGGCCTTCTTC.

The chain recombines TRBV7-3 with TRBJ2-3; 12 nucleotides match TRBD1. Germline loops: CDR1 SGHTA, CDR2 FQGTGA. V trimming: 5 bases; J trimming: 5 bases; junction bases outside the gene matches: 8. The CDR3 has 16 residues. The CDR3 loop is CASSAGTGGTGDTQYF. In nucleotides, the CDR3 is TGTGCCAGCAGCGCCGGGACAGGGGGCACGGGAGATACGCAGTATTTT.

Only a few counts were recorded for this clonotype. This chain connects TRBV7-8 to TRBJ2-5; D unresolved. Germline-derived CDR1 and CDR2 are SGHVS and FQNEAQ. The CDR3 is 15 amino acids. Trimming pared 1 base from V and 1 base from J, leaving 10 bases between. CDR3 in amino acids: CASSLGRQAQETQYF. DNA for the CDR3: TGTGCCAGCAGCTTAGGCAGGCAGGCCCAAGAGACCCAGTACTTC.

This clonotype has a handful of counts. The genes are TRBV6-2 or TRBV6-3 and TRBJ2-6; tentatively, D is TRBD1 (6 bases). Germline V gives CDR1 MNHEY, CDR2 SVGEGT. Between the trimmed V and J ends, which lost 8 bases and 1 base, there was a span of 12 bases. This CDR3 contains 15 residues. The CDR3 spells CASDRTSSGANVLTF. The CDR3 region has the DNA TGTGCCAGCGACAGGACTTCGTCTGGGGCCAACGTCCTGACTTTC.

This clonotype was seen more than once but under ten times. V gene TRBV5-1 combines with J gene TRBJ2-1; perhaps TRBD1 as D (6 bases). This CDR3 comprises 15 residues. Per germline, CDR1 SGHRS and CDR2 YFSETQ. The germline V and J ends were trimmed by 2 bases and 9 bases, with 18 bases remaining between them. CDR3 amino acids: CASSFLRGGGFEQFF. The CDR3 DNA reads TGCGCCAGCAGCTTCCTCCGTGGGGGCGGCTTTGAGCAGTTCTTC. The full variable domain, its missing parts supplied by reference TRBV5-1 and TRBJ2-1, is KAGVTQTPRYLIKTRGQQVTLSCSPISGHRSVSWYQQTPGQGLQFLFEYFSETQRNKGNFPGRFSGRQFSNSRSEMNVSTLELGDSALYLCASSFLRGGGFEQFFGPGTRLTVL.

The rearrangement uses TRBV7-8 and TRBJ2-6, with 7 bases identical to TRBD1. V dropped 7 bases and J dropped 4; count of bases not matched to a gene: 13. Germline V lookup: CDR1 SGHVS, CDR2 FQNEAQ. This CDR3 spans 17 amino acids. For the CDR3, the DNA is TGTGCCAGCACCGGCGACAGGGACGGAGTGGGGGCCAACGTCCTGACTTTC. Translated: CASTGDRDGVGANVLTF. Combining the CDR3 with reference TRBV7-8 and TRBJ2-6 gives the whole variable domain GAGVSQSPRYKVAKRGQDVALRCDPISGHVSLFWYQQALGQGPEFLTYFQNEAQLDKSGLPSDRFFAERPEGSVSTLKIQRTQQEDSAVYLCASTGDRDGVGANVLTFGAGSRLTVL.

This clonotype has only a few counts. V is TRBV4-2 and J is TRBJ1-2; D remains unclear. Germline V gene data show CDR1 as LGHNA and CDR2 as YNFKEQ. CDR3 length: 15 amino acids. Between the trimmed V and J ends, which lost 1 base and 7 bases, there was a span of 16 bases. The CDR3 reads CASSQALFGSFGYTF. DNA for the CDR3: TGTGCCAGCAGCCAAGCCCTGTTCGGTTCGTTTGGCTACACCTTC.

The V call is TRBV5-1, the J call TRBJ2-5; 13 bases align to TRBD2. Gene TRBJ2-1 matches the end of the DNA better, so the J call may be wrong. Germline loops: CDR1 SGHRS, CDR2 YFSETQ. The CDR3 covers 15 residues. The CDR3 sequence: CASSVTSGGYNEQFF. CDR3 sequence (DNA): TGCGCCAGCAGCGTGACTAGCGGGGGGTACAATGAGCAGTTCTTC.

The rearrangement uses TRBV7-8 and TRBJ1-1; D unresolved. The V gene's germline CDR1 is SGHVS and CDR2 FQNEAQ. The CDR3 consists of 13 residues. V lost 5 bases and J 5 bases, leaving 12 bases between the germline ends. The CDR3 DNA reads TGTGCCAGCAGCCTCGGCGTTGCGACTGAAGCTTTCTTT. Its translation is CASSLGVATEAFF.

In its sample, this clonotype was seen a few times. V is TRBV14 and J is TRBJ2-1, with a tentative D call TRBD1 (5 bases). V lost 2 bases, J lost 6 bases, and 11 bases lay in between. The germline gives CDR1 SGHDN, CDR2 FVKESK. The CDR3 loop spans 14 amino acids. This chain's CDR3 is CASSQLIQVNEQFF. The CDR3 bases are TGTGCCAGCAGCCAACTAATACAGGTCAATGAGCAGTTCTTC.